Listed below are T cell receptor beta chains from one sample, sequenced in a study of blood T cells in healthy people across ages. TCRdb used MiXCR to reprocess the 5' RACE reads, holding one entry per CDR3 protein. In the table there are approximately 1.5 million distinct CDR3 sequences, approximately 43% of which are singletons. The specimen sequenced was blood. These receptor sequences come from a woman under 30 in good health. CDR3s include the opening cysteine and the closing phenylalanine or tryptophan. A D gene is named only where the DNA matches it firmly. Rows may omit the clone size; those that give it use once, few, many or a size class.

d_call,v_call,j_call,clone_size,cdr3_aa,cdr3_nt
.,TRBV4-3,TRBJ2-7,few,CASSRNRETYEQYF,TGCGCCAGCAGCCGAAACAGGGAAACCTACGAGCAGTACTTC
TRBD1,TRBV19,TRBJ1-2,.,CASRKTGGLDYGYTF,TGTGCCAGTAGGAAGACAGGGGGCTTGGACTATGGCTACACCTTC
.,TRBV10-3,TRBJ2-3,.,CAISDFGGSTDTQYF,TGTGCCATCAGTGACTTTGGTGGTAGCACAGATACGCAGTATTTT
.,TRBV2,TRBJ1-2,.,CATSLEFDYGYTF,TGTGCCACTTCATTGGAGTTTGACTATGGCTACACCTTC
.,TRBV3-1,TRBJ1-2,few,CASSLGAGGNYGYTF,TGTGCCAGCAGCTTAGGGGCGGGGGGCAACTATGGCTACACCTTC
.,TRBV16,TRBJ2-1,.,CAGSQASSPSYNEQFF,TGTGCCGGCAGCCAGGCATCGAGTCCCTCCTACAATGAGCAGTTCTTC
.,TRBV12-3/TRBV12-4,TRBJ2-1,few,CASSSPHAGLDEQFF,TGTGCCAGCAGTTCACCCCACGCGGGTCTCGATGAGCAGTTCTTC
.,TRBV7-9,TRBJ1-2,few,CASSPLTEANYGYTF,TGTGCCAGCAGCCCCTTGACCGAGGCTAACTATGGCTACACCTTC
.,TRBV28,TRBJ1-5,.,CASSLIGGLRQPQHF,TGTGCCAGCAGTTTAATTGGTGGGCTTCGACAGCCCCAGCATTTT
.,TRBV3-1,TRBJ1-2,.,CASSQDTPLAGYTF,TGTGCCAGCAGCCAAGATACCCCGCTGGCTGGCTACACCTTC
.,TRBV18,TRBJ2-7,.,CASSPVAGGQYF,TGTGCCAGCTCACCGGTCGCCGGGGGGCAGTACTTC
.,TRBV29-1,TRBJ2-1,many,CSVPPGLTYNEQFF,TGCAGCGTCCCTCCGGGGCTGACTTACAATGAGCAGTTCTTC
TRBD2,TRBV18,TRBJ2-1,few,CASSPTSEGNEQFF,TGTGCCAGCTCACCGACTAGCGAGGGGAATGAGCAGTTCTTC
.,TRBV7-2,TRBJ2-5,few,CASSLVGRGGETQYF,TGTGCCAGCAGCTTAGTAGGCAGGGGCGGGGAGACCCAGTACTTC
.,TRBV19,TRBJ2-1,.,CASRMGRTYNEQFF,TGTGCCAGTAGAATGGGAAGGACCTACAATGAGCAGTTCTTC
TRBD1,TRBV11-2,TRBJ1-6,.,CASSLVGRGSYNSPLHF,TGTGCCAGCAGCTTAGTGGGCAGGGGGTCCTATAATTCACCCCTCCACTTT
.,TRBV9,TRBJ2-5,.,CASSVVGRHRETQYF,TGTGCCAGCAGCGTAGTGGGACGTCACCGAGAGACCCAGTACTTC
TRBD2,TRBV6-6,TRBJ2-1,.,CASTWQASGVGEQFF,TGTGCCAGCACCTGGCAGGCTAGCGGGGTAGGTGAGCAGTTCTTC
TRBD1,TRBV20-1,TRBJ1-1,.,CSASPGDRSEAFF,TGCAGTGCTAGTCCAGGGGACAGGTCTGAAGCTTTCTTT
TRBD1,TRBV5-1,TRBJ2-1,once,CASRRYRDRVGNEQFF,TGCGCCAGCAGGCGGTACCGGGACAGGGTCGGCAATGAGCAGTTCTTC
.,TRBV6-5,TRBJ1-1,few,CASRWAVDTEAFF,TGTGCCAGCAGGTGGGCTGTTGACACTGAAGCTTTCTTT
.,TRBV29-1,TRBJ2-7,few,CSVPGEQYF,TGCAGCGTTCCGGGAGAGCAGTACTTC
.,TRBV6-2/TRBV6-3,TRBJ2-7,.,CASSPIGSHHSYEQYF,TGTGCCAGCAGCCCAATTGGCTCTCACCATTCCTACGAGCAGTACTTC
TRBD2,TRBV12-3/TRBV12-4,TRBJ2-5,few,CASTFGLAGVWETQYF,TGTGCCAGCACCTTTGGTCTAGCGGGAGTTTGGGAGACCCAGTACTTC
.,TRBV7-2,TRBJ2-2,.,CASSTMADGELFF,TGTGCCAGCAGCACTATGGCGGACGGGGAGCTGTTTTTT
.,TRBV4-2,TRBJ2-4,few,CASSQVLGPGGAKNIQYF,TGTGCCAGCAGCCAGGTTCTGGGCCCCGGCGGAGCCAAAAACATTCAGTACTTC
.,TRBV12-3/TRBV12-4,TRBJ1-5,few,CASSQVGRFQPQHF,TGTGCCAGCAGTCAAGTGGGGCGGTTTCAGCCCCAGCATTTT
TRBD2,TRBV15,TRBJ2-7,few,CATSRDRGTSTYEQYF,TGTGCCACCAGCAGAGATCGCGGGACTAGCACCTACGAGCAGTACTTC
.,TRBV20-1,TRBJ2-7,.,CSARTLTGFSYEQYF,TGCAGTGCTCGGACTCTCACAGGGTTCTCCTACGAGCAGTACTTC
.,TRBV9,TRBJ2-3,.,CASSGDLVSTDTQYF,TGTGCCAGCAGCGGGGACCTCGTAAGCACAGATACGCAGTATTTT
.,TRBV4-1,TRBJ1-4,few,CASSSTGNNEKLFF,TGCGCCAGCAGCTCGACAGGAAATAATGAAAAACTGTTTTTT
.,TRBV5-1,TRBJ2-7,.,CASSLDRPSSYEQYF,TGCGCCAGCAGCTTGGACAGGCCGAGCTCCTACGAGCAGTACTTC
.,TRBV14,TRBJ1-1,.,CASSEQGDTEAFF,TGTGCCAGCAGCGAGCAGGGAGACACTGAAGCTTTCTTT
.,TRBV9,TRBJ2-7,.,CASSGRAYNEQYF,TGTGCCAGCAGCGGGCGGGCCTACAATGAGCAGTACTTC
.,TRBV6-2/TRBV6-3,TRBJ2-5,few,CASSYPGIPQYF,TGTGCCAGCAGTTACCCAGGGATTCCCCAGTACTTC
.,TRBV12-3/TRBV12-4,TRBJ1-4,.,CASTPGGLGRGKLFF,TGTGCCAGCACTCCTGGAGGTTTAGGGAGAGGAAAACTGTTTTTT
TRBD2,TRBV4-1,TRBJ2-1,many,CASSQGTSGVYNEQFF,TGCGCCAGCAGCCAAGGGACTAGCGGGGTCTACAATGAGCAGTTCTTC
.,TRBV20-1,TRBJ2-7,.,CSAPDTSRSSYEQYF,TGCAGTGCTCCGGATACTAGCCGGTCCTCCTACGAGCAGTACTTC
.,TRBV7-2,TRBJ1-6,.,CASSQRQRGAPLHF,TGTGCCAGCAGCCAGCGACAAAGGGGCGCCCCCCTCCACTTT
.,TRBV7-2,TRBJ2-5,many,CASSLDAGRWETQYF,TGTGCCAGCAGCTTAGATGCAGGCCGTTGGGAGACCCAGTACTTC
.,TRBV18,TRBJ2-1,few,CASSPGRNSYNEQFF,TGTGCCAGCTCACCGGGGCGGAATTCCTACAATGAGCAGTTCTTC
.,TRBV10-3,TRBJ2-3,few,CAISQTGTDTQYF,TGTGCCATCAGTCAGACCGGCACAGATACGCAGTATTTT
.,TRBV6-5,TRBJ2-7,few,CAGSYSAGTYEQYF,TGTGCCGGCAGTTACTCGGCAGGGACCTACGAGCAGTACTTC
.,TRBV29-1,TRBJ1-1,.,CSVEEGNSEAFF,TGCAGCGTTGAGGAGGGGAATTCTGAAGCTTTCTTT
TRBD1,TRBV27,TRBJ1-2,.,CASSSPGQGSSGYTF,TGTGCCAGCAGTTCGCCGGGACAGGGGAGTAGTGGCTACACCTTC
.,TRBV11-2,TRBJ2-7,.,CASSSYGAGSQHEQYF,TGTGCCAGCAGCTCGTACGGGGCAGGGTCTCAACACGAGCAGTACTTC
TRBD1,TRBV12-3/TRBV12-4,TRBJ1-1,.,CASSLTGVDTEAFF,TGTGCCAGCAGTTTGACAGGGGTGGACACTGAAGCTTTCTTT
.,TRBV7-8,TRBJ1-2,.,CASSPRPIVNYGYTF,TGTGCCAGCAGCCCCCGACCCATCGTTAACTATGGCTACACCTTC
.,TRBV7-2,TRBJ2-3,few,CASNFAGVRGDHTTDTQYF,TGTGCCAGCAACTTCGCGGGCGTGCGCGGGGATCATACTACAGATACGCAGTATTTT
.,TRBV20-1,TRBJ1-5,.,CSVRGRGQPQHF,TGCAGTGTCCGAGGTAGGGGTCAGCCCCAGCATTTT
TRBD2,TRBV27,TRBJ2-7,.,CASSFVSGGNEQYF,TGTGCCAGCAGTTTTGTTAGCGGGGGCAACGAGCAGTACTTC
.,TRBV10-3,TRBJ1-5,.,CAINWTVGNQPQHF,TGTGCCATCAATTGGACAGTAGGCAATCAGCCCCAGCATTTT
TRBD2,TRBV7-2,TRBJ2-3,.,CASSRWGLAGTDTQYF,TGTGCCAGCAGCAGATGGGGACTAGCTGGCACAGATACGCAGTATTTT
.,TRBV20-1,TRBJ2-3,.,CSARDPHNTDTQYF,TGCAGTGCTAGAGATCCGCACAACACAGATACGCAGTATTTT
TRBD2,TRBV4-1,TRBJ2-1,few,CASSPAGGLYNEQFF,TGCGCCAGCAGCCCCGCGGGGGGGCTTTACAATGAGCAGTTCTTC
.,TRBV27,TRBJ2-7,few,CASSLSGPGPYEQYF,TGTGCCAGCAGTCTGTCCGGGCCCGGACCCTACGAGCAGTACTTC
TRBD2,TRBV9,TRBJ2-7,.,CASSARDYTSYEQYF,TGTGCCAGCAGCGCGCGGGACTATACCTCCTACGAGCAGTACTTC
.,TRBV27,TRBJ2-5,few,CASSSSSGGLYQETQYF,TGTGCCAGCAGTTCCTCCTCTGGGGGCCTGTACCAAGAGACCCAGTACTTC